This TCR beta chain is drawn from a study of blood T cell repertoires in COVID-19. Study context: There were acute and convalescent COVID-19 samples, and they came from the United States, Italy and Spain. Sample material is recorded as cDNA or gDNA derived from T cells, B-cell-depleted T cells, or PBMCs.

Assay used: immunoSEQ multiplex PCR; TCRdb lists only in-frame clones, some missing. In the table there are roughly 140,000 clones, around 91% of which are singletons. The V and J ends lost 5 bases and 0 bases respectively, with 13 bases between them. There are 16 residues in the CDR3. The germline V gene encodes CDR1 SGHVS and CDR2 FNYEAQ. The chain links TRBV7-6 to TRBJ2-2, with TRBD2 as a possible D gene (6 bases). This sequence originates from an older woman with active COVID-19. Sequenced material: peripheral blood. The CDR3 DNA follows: TGTGCCAGCAGCCCCCTGGGGGGAGCGAACACCGGGGAGCTGTTTTTT. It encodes CASSPLGGANTGELFF.